Sequencing of this T cell receptor (beta chain) was carried out in a study of T cell responses to AZD1222 COVID-19 vaccine. About this clone itself: No antigen is known for it.

Findings and caveats of the study: There were mostly white British donors and more females than males, and clonal diversity was possibly underestimated. Baseline seropositives among AZD1222 recipients totaled only six or seven.

Sequencing was performed with immunoSEQ multiplex PCR; in TCRdb, only in-frame clones are kept and a portion is missing. The repertoire holds approximately 180,000 clones, with about 86% as singletons. With 7 bases removed from V and 4 bases from J, the gap between germline ends came to 11 bases. Germline values: CDR1 SEHNR, CDR2 FQNEAQ (reference sequence). This CDR3 comprises 14 residues. The sample consisted of peripheral blood, taken on day 0 of AZD1222 vaccination. The V gene is TRBV7-9, the J gene TRBJ1-6; D remains unclear. This sequence was found in an adult in good health. For the CDR3, the DNA is TGTGCCAGCATGATGACCCCTTATAATTCACCCCTCCACTTT. Its protein product is CASMMTPYNSPLHF. Combining the CDR3 with reference TRBV7-9 and TRBJ1-6 gives the whole variable domain DTGVSQNPRHKITKRGQNVTFRCDPISEHNRLYWYRQTLGQGPEFLTYFQNEAQLEKSRLLSDRFSAERPKGSFSTLEIQRTEQGDSAMYLCASMMTPYNSPLHFGNGTRLTVT.